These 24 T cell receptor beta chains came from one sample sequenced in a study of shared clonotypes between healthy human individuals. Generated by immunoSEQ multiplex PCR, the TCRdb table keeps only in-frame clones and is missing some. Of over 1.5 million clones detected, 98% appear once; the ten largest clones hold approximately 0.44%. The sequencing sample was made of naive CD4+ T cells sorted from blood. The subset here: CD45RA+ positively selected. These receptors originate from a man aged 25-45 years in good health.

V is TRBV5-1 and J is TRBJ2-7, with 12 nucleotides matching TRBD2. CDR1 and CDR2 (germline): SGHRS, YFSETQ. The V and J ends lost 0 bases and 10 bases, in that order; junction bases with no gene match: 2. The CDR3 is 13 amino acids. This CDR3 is CASSLETSGSQYF. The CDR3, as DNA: TGCGCCAGCAGCTTGGAGACTAGCGGGAGCCAGTACTTC.

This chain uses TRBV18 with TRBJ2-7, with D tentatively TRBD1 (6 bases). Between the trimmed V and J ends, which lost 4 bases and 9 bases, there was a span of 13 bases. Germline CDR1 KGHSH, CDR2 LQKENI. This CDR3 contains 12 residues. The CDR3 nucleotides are TGTGCCAGCTCACTAGGACAGACCGGGCAGTACTTC. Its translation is CASSLGQTGQYF.

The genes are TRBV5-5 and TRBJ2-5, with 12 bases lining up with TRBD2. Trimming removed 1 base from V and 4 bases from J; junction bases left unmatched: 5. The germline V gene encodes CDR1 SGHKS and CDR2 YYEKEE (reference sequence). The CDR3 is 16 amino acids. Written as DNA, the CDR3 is TGTGCCAGCAGCTTGTTGCTAGCGGGAGGGCGAGAGACCCAGTACTTC. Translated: CASSLLLAGGRETQYF.

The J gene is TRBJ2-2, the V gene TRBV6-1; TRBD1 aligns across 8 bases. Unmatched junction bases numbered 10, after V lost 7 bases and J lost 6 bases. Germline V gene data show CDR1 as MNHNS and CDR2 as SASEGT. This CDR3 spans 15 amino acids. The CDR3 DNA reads TGTGCCAGCAAGGTGACGACAGGGGCCCCCGGGGAGCTGTTTTTT. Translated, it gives CASKVTTGAPGELFF.

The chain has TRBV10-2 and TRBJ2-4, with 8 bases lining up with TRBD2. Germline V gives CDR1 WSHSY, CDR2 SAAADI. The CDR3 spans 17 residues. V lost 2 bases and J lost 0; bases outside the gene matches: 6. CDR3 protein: CASSESVRGGAKNIQYF. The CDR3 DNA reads TGCGCCAGCAGTGAGAGCGTCCGGGGGGGAGCCAAAAACATTCAGTACTTC.

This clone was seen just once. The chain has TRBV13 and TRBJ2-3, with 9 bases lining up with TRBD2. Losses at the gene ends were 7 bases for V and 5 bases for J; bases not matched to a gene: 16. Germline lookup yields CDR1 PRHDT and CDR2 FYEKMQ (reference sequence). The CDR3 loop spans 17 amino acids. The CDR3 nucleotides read TGTGCCAGCAAGCGGGGGCCGGTAGCGGGAGTCAAAGATACGCAGTATTTT. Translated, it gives CASKRGPVAGVKDTQYF.

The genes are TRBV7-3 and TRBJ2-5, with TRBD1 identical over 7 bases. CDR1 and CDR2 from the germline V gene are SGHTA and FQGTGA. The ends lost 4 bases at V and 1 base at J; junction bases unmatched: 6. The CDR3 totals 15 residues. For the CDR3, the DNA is TGTGCCAGCAGCTCCCAACAGGGGTCCCAAGAGACCCAGTACTTC. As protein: CASSSQQGSQETQYF.

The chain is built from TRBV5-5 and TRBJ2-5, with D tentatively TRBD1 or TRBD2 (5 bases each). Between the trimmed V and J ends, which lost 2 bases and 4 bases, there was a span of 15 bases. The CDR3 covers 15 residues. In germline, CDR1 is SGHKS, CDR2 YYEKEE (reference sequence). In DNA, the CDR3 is TGTGCCAGCAGCTTCCGGGGCGCGATTGGAGAGACCCAGTACTTC. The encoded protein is CASSFRGAIGETQYF. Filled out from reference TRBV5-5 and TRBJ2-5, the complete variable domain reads DAGVTQSPTHLIKTRGQQVTLRCSPISGHKSVSWYQQVLGQGPQFIFQYYEKEERGRGNFPDRFSARQFPNYSSELNVNALLLGDSALYLCASSFRGAIGETQYFGPGTRLLVL.

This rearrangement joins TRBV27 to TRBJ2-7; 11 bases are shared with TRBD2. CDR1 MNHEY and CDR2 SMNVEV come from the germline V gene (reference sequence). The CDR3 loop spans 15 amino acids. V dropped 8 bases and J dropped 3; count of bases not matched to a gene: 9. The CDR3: CASGELAGVNYEQYF. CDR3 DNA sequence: TGTGCCAGCGGGGAACTAGCGGGAGTTAACTACGAGCAGTACTTC.

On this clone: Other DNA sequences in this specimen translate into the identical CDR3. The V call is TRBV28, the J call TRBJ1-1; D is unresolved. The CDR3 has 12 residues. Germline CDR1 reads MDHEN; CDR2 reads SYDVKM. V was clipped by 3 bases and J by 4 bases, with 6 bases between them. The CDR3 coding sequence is TGTGCCAGCAGTTTTGAACGCACTGAAGCTTTCTTT. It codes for CASSFERTEAFF.

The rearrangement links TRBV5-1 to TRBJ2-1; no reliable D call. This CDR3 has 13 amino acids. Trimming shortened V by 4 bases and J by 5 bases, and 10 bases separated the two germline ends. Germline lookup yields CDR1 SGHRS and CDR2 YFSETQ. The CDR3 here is CASSAEPDNEQFF. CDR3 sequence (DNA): TGCGCCAGCAGCGCGGAACCTGACAATGAGCAGTTCTTC.

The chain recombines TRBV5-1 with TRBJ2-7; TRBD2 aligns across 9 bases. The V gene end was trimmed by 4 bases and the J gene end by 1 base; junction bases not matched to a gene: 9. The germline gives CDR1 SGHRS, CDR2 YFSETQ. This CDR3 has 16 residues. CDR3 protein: CASSISAAGGSYEQYF. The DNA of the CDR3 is TGCGCCAGCAGCATTTCCGCAGCGGGAGGATCCTACGAGCAGTACTTC.

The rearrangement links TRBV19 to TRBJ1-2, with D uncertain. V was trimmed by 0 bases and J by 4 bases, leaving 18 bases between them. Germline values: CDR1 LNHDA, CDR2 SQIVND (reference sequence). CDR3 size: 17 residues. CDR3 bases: TGTGCCAGTAGTATAGATGGCGCCAGCGCTCGGGGCTATGGCTACACCTTC. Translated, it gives CASSIDGASARGYGYTF.

CDR3: CATSPGISAGELFF. The CDR3 bases are TGTGCCACCAGTCCGGGGATAAGCGCCGGGGAGCTGTTTTTT. This chain links TRBV15 with TRBJ2-2, with D possibly TRBD2 on 5 matching bases. The V end lost 6 bases, the J end lost 6 bases, and 14 bases lay between the germline ends. CDR1 LNHNV and CDR2 YYDKDF come from the germline V gene (reference sequence). This CDR3 has 14 residues.

The CDR3 nucleotides read TGTGCCAGCAGCGACGGAGGACGGACCTACGAGCAGTACTTC. Translation gives CASSDGGRTYEQYF. The genes are TRBV6-1 and TRBJ2-7, with D possibly being TRBD2 (5 bases). The CDR3 consists of 14 residues. Trimming took off 6 bases at V and 2 bases at J, with 14 bases between the two ends. Germline loops: CDR1 MNHNS, CDR2 SASEGT.

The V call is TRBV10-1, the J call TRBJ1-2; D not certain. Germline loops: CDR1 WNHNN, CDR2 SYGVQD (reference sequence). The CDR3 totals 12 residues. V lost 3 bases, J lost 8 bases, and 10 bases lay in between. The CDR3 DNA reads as TGCGCCAGCAGTGACACGTCTGAAGGCTACACCTTC. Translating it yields CASSDTSEGYTF.

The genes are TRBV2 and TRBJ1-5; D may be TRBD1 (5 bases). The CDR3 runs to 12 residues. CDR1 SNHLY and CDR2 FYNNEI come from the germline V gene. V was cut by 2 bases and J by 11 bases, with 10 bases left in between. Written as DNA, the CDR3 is TGTGCCAGCAGTGAACGAGCAGGGTCCCAGCATTTT. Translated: CASSERAGSQHF.

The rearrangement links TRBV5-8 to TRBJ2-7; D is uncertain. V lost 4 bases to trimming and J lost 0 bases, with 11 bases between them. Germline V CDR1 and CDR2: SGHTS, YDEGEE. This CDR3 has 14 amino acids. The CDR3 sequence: CASSRTGPSYEQYF. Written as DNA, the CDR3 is TGTGCCAGCAGCCGCACGGGTCCCTCCTACGAGCAGTACTTC.

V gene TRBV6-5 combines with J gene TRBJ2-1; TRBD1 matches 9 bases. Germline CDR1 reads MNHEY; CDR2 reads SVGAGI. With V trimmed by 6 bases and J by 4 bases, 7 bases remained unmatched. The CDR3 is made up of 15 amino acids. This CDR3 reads CASRKGQGTYNEQFF. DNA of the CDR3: TGTGCCAGCAGGAAGGGACAGGGAACGTACAATGAGCAGTTCTTC.

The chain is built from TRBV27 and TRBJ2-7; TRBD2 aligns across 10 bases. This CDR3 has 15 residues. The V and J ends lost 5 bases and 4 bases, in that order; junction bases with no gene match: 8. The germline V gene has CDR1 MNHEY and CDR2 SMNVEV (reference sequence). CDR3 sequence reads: CASSLLAGRIYEQYF. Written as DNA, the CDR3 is TGTGCCAGCAGTCTACTAGCGGGAAGAATATACGAGCAGTACTTC.

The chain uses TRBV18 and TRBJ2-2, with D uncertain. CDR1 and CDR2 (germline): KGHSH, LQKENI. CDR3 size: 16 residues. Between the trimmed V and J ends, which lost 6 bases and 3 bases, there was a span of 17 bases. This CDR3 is CASSFTSRADTGELFF. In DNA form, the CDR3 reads TGTGCCAGCTCGTTCACGTCTAGGGCAGACACCGGGGAGCTGTTTTTT.

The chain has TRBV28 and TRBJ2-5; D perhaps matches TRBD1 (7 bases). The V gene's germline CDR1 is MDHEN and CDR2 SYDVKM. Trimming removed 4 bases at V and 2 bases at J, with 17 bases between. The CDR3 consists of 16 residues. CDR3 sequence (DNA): TGTGCCAGCAGTTCCTCGAAGGGGGCGGGACAAGAGACCCAGTACTTC. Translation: CASSSSKGAGQETQYF.

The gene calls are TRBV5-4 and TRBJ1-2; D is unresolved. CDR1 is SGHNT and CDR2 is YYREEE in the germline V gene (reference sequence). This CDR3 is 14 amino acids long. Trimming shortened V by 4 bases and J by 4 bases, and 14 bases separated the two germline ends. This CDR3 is CASSHNKDIYGYTF. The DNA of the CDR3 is TGTGCCAGCAGCCACAACAAAGACATCTATGGCTACACCTTC.

The CDR3 sequence is CASSLAPRTTRDTGELFF. The CDR3 coding sequence is TGTGCCAGCAGCTTGGCACCTCGGACTACAAGAGATACCGGGGAGCTGTTTTTT. This chain uses TRBV5-4 with TRBJ2-2; the D gene is possibly TRBD2 (6 bases). Germline V lookup: CDR1 SGHNT, CDR2 YYREEE (reference sequence). This CDR3 contains 18 residues. Trimming took off 0 bases at V and 5 bases at J, with 20 bases between the two ends.